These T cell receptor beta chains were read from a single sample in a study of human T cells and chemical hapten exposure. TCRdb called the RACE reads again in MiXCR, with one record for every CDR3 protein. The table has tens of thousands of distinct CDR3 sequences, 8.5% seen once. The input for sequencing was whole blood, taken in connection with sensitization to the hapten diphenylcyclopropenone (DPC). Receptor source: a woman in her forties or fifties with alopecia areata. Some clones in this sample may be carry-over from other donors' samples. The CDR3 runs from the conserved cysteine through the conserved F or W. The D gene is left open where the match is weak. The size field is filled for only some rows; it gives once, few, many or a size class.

CDR3aa: CASSPPEGSGNTIYF
CDR3nt: TGTGCCAGCAGCCCGCCGGAGGGCTCTGGAAACACCATATATTTT
d_gene: -
j_gene: TRBJ1-3
abundance: -
v_gene: TRBV7-9

CDR3aa: CSARARGYEQYF
CDR3nt: TGCAGTGCTAGAGCCAGGGGGTACGAGCAGTACTTC
d_gene: TRBD1
j_gene: TRBJ2-7
abundance: few
v_gene: TRBV20-1

CDR3aa: CASSGGTGGLYEQYF
CDR3nt: TGTGCCAGCAGTGGCGGGACAGGGGGTCTCTACGAGCAGTACTTC
d_gene: TRBD1
j_gene: TRBJ2-7
abundance: few
v_gene: TRBV6-6

CDR3aa: CASSFVGRGNTIYF
CDR3nt: TGTGCCAGCAGCTTTGTAGGGCGCGGAAACACCATATATTTT
d_gene: -
j_gene: TRBJ1-3
abundance: many
v_gene: TRBV7-9

CDR3aa: CASSLAGDSYEQYF
CDR3nt: TGTGCCAGCAGTTTGGCGGGGGACTCCTACGAGCAGTACTTC
d_gene: TRBD2
j_gene: TRBJ2-7
abundance: -
v_gene: TRBV27

CDR3aa: CASSYPGVLRSNQPQHF
CDR3nt: TGTGCCAGCAGTTACCCTGGGGTTTTGCGTAGCAATCAGCCCCAGCATTTT
d_gene: -
j_gene: TRBJ1-5
abundance: few
v_gene: TRBV6-2/TRBV6-3

CDR3aa: CASGETSGYEQYF
CDR3nt: TGTGCCAGCGGGGAGACTAGCGGCTACGAGCAGTACTTC
d_gene: TRBD2
j_gene: TRBJ2-7
abundance: -
v_gene: TRBV7-9

CDR3aa: CASSLETGIEQFF
CDR3nt: TGTGCCAGCAGCCTAGAGACAGGCATTGAGCAGTTCTTC
d_gene: -
j_gene: TRBJ2-1
abundance: few
v_gene: TRBV14

CDR3aa: CASSLYRDGLNTEAFF
CDR3nt: TGTGCCAGCAGTTTATACAGGGATGGACTGAACACTGAAGCTTTCTTT
d_gene: -
j_gene: TRBJ1-1
abundance: many
v_gene: TRBV27

CDR3aa: CASSDLRGPSSYEQYF
CDR3nt: TGTGCCAGCAGCGACCTCAGGGGGCCGAGCTCCTACGAGCAGTACTTC
d_gene: TRBD1
j_gene: TRBJ2-7
abundance: few
v_gene: TRBV6-6

CDR3aa: CASRKTGMNTEAFF
CDR3nt: TGTGCCAGCAGAAAGACAGGGATGAACACTGAAGCTTTCTTT
d_gene: TRBD1
j_gene: TRBJ1-1
abundance: -
v_gene: TRBV6-5

CDR3aa: CASSQETQGYEQYF
CDR3nt: TGTGCCAGCAGCCAGGAAACACAGGGCTACGAGCAGTACTTC
d_gene: -
j_gene: TRBJ2-7
abundance: -
v_gene: TRBV4-2

CDR3aa: CSVEDGSGYGYTF
CDR3nt: TGCAGCGTTGAAGATGGCAGTGGCTATGGCTACACCTTC
d_gene: -
j_gene: TRBJ1-2
abundance: many
v_gene: TRBV29-1